This T cell receptor beta chain was captured in a study of technical replicates of blood from a few donors (dated by TCRdb to the late 2010s). Reading from cysteine to phenylalanine, the CDR3 counts 14 amino acids. The kept DNA is CDR3 alone, 42 bases in frame from the first base. The germline V gene encodes CDR1 SEHNR and CDR2 FQNEAQ (reference sequence). Ends trimmed: V by 4 bases, J by 4 bases; bases unmatched to a gene: 3. Libraries were built with the immunoSEQ multiplex PCR assay. TCRdb stores this immuneACCESS table with in-frame sequences only. Part of the clones is absent; in the studies checked, under half of the shortfall reflects unresolved V genes, and no reason is known for the rest. Present in this sample are 12,000 or so clones, approximately 93% of which were seen just once. The ten largest clones capture around 9.1% of the sample. Of note for this clone: The antigen this receptor binds is unknown. Base qualities were left out, and no much larger clone turns up one base away.

The TCR sequence derives from a human donor in good health. The sample comprised PBMCs. The chain was built from TRBV7-9 and TRBJ2-7; TRBD2 aligns with 11 central bases. The nucleotide sequence is given as TGTGCCAGCAGCTCGACTAGCGGGGAATACGAGCAGTACTTC. Translation gives CASSSTSGEYEQYF.